The T cell receptor beta chain under discussion was sequenced for a study of T cell repertoires in cytomegalovirus infection. Study-level background: CMV epitopes in the study were HLA-C-restricted (recently identified) and HLA-B-restricted (well studied). CMV infection and matching HLA type were both indicated by public TCR beta signatures. Study results and limitations: Dominating the ex vivo response were HLA-C-restricted CMV-specific TCR beta clonotypes. CMV carriers having the relevant HLA were flagged by cumulative public TCR beta family frequency.

In its sample, this clonotype was seen a few times. As yet, its antigen is unknown. The germline CDR1 and CDR2 sequences are MDHEN and SYDVKM. V lost 3 bases to trimming and J lost 0 bases; unmatched junction nucleotides: 5. The CDR3 extends over 16 amino acids. TCRdb re-called the reads through MiXCR, storing one row per CDR3 protein. Found here are 350,000 to 400,000 distinct CDR3 sequences, about 32% of them singletons; the top ten hold 13%. The specimen was cultured PBMCs, collected from culture after CMV antigen stimulation. The chain couples TRBV28 to TRBJ2-4, with 7 bases identical to TRBD2. This sequence originates from a human donor in good health (CMV status not recorded). Some clones in this sample may be carry-over from other donors' samples. The CDR3 DNA is TGTGCCAGCAGTTTGGCAAGCGGGGTAGCCAAAAACATTCAGTACTTC. Its protein is CASSLASGVAKNIQYF.